These 12 T cell receptor beta chains originate from one sample sequenced in a study of blood T cell repertoires in COVID-19. Clones were read by immunoSEQ multiplex PCR, and TCRdb kept only the in-frame ones, dropping some. The table includes 210,000 or so clones, 70% to 90% detected once. Sequences were obtained from peripheral blood. These receptors were taken from a woman aged 45 to 65 with active or convalescent COVID-19.

This chain joins TRBV15 and TRBJ1-4; 10 bases align to TRBD1. The V segment lost 4 bases and the J segment 5 bases; nucleotides outside the gene matches: 4. The CDR3 spans 15 residues. Germline V lookup: CDR1 LNHNV, CDR2 YYDKDF (reference sequence). CDR3 protein: CATSNWGQGNEKLFF. CDR3 DNA: TGTGCCACCAGCAATTGGGGACAGGGGAATGAAAAACTGTTTTTT.

The chain couples TRBV21-1 to TRBJ1-3; TRBD1 was called by the table and not checked on the DNA. TRBV21-1 corresponds to a pseudogene. This CDR3 comprises 17 residues. The CDR3 loop is CASSKGTRDRGKDTIYF. Here the CDR3 DNA reads TGTGCCAGCAGCAAAGGAACCCGGGACAGAGGGAAAGACACCATATATTTT.

The rearrangement joins TRBV3-1 (or the pseudogene TRBV3-2) to TRBJ2-1; 7 nucleotides align to TRBD1. The CDR3 spans 18 residues. The V gene's germline CDR1 is LGHDT and CDR2 YNNKEL (reference sequence). V was clipped by 3 bases and J by 2 bases; unmatched bases: 13. This CDR3 is CASSHGAGTEYTYNEQFF. The CDR3 region has the DNA TGTGCCAGCAGCCATGGCGCCGGGACAGAATATACCTACAATGAGCAGTTCTTC.

The J gene is TRBJ2-3, the V gene TRBV5-4; D perhaps matches TRBD1 (5 bases). Trimming took 7 bases from V and 6 from J, leaving 15 bases between them. Germline V CDR1 and CDR2: SGHNT, YYREEE (reference sequence). CDR3 size: 13 residues. This CDR3 reads CASEQGFGDTQYF. In DNA form, the CDR3 reads TGTGCCAGCGAGCAGGGTTTCGGGGATACGCAGTATTTT.

The chain recombines TRBV12-2 with TRBJ2-7; TRBD2, as called in the table, went unchecked against the DNA. TRBV12-2 is classified as a pseudogene. CDR3 size: 13 residues. Here the CDR3 reads CASRPRRSYEQYV. The CDR3 region has the DNA TGTGCAAGCCGTCCCCGCCGGTCCTACGAGCAGTACGTC.

V and J are TRBV7-6 and TRBJ2-5, with TRBD2 as a possible D gene (5 bases). With 5 bases removed from V and 4 bases from J, the gap between germline ends came to 17 bases. CDR1 is SGHVS and CDR2 is FNYEAQ in the germline V gene. The CDR3 is 15 amino acids. CDR3 DNA sequence: TGTGCCAGCAGCCCAGGAGGTCAAGGAGGAGAGACCCAGTACTTC. Encoded protein: CASSPGGQGGETQYF.

The V gene is TRBV18, the J gene TRBJ2-3, with D possibly matching TRBD1 (5 bases). V was cut by 1 base and J by 0 bases, with 11 bases left in between. CDR3 length: 16 amino acids. The germline gives CDR1 KGHSH, CDR2 LQKENI. As DNA, the CDR3 is TGTGCCAGCTCACCACGGCAGGGCGTTAGCACAGATACGCAGTATTTT. Translation gives CASSPRQGVSTDTQYF.

Written as DNA, the CDR3 is TGTGCCAGCAGTTACGGGACAGCTGCAACTAATGAAAAACTGTTTTTT. Its translation: CASSYGTAATNEKLFF. V usage is TRBV6-5 and J usage is TRBJ1-4, with 7 bases lining up with TRBD1. J lost 0 bases, V lost 2 bases, and 3 bases had no gene match. The CDR3 extends over 16 amino acids. Germline CDR1 MNHEY, CDR2 SVGAGI.

J is TRBJ2-5 and V is TRBV24-1, with D maybe TRBD2 (5 bases). This CDR3 is built from 16 residues. V was trimmed by 0 bases and J by 1 base, leaving 11 bases between them. From germline, CDR1 is KGHDR and CDR2 SFDVKD. CDR3 protein: CATSDLRAGGQETQYF. In DNA, the CDR3 is TGTGCCACCAGTGATTTGCGGGCGGGTGGCCAAGAGACCCAGTACTTC.

V is TRBV5-4 and J is TRBJ2-2; tentative D call: TRBD2 (5 bases). V lost 7 bases, J lost 2 bases, and 9 bases lay in between. The CDR3 runs 13 residues. Germline CDR1 and CDR2: SGHNT and YYREEE (reference sequence). In nucleotides, the CDR3 is TGTGCCAGCCTCCGGGATAACACCGGGGAGCTGTTTTTT. It yields the protein CASLRDNTGELFF. The whole variable domain, filled in from reference TRBV5-4 and TRBJ2-2, reads ETGVTQSPTHLIKTRGQQVTLRCSSQSGHNTVSWYQQALGQGPQFIFQYYREEENGRGNFPPRFSGLQFPNYSSELNVNALELDDSALYLCASLRDNTGELFFGEGSRLTVL.

The gene calls are TRBV29-1 and TRBJ2-7; 11 bases align to TRBD2. The V segment lost 2 bases and the J segment 6 bases; nucleotides outside the gene matches: 3. Per the germline V gene, CDR1 is SQVTM and CDR2 is ANQGSEA. The CDR3 covers 13 residues. The CDR3 is CSVEKLAGVEQYF. CDR3 sequence (DNA): TGCAGCGTTGAAAAACTAGCGGGAGTCGAGCAGTACTTC.

J is TRBJ2-1 and V is TRBV3-1 (or the pseudogene TRBV3-2), with D tentatively TRBD2 (6 bases). Trimming pared 0 bases from V and 8 bases from J, leaving 14 bases between. The V gene's germline CDR1 is LGHDT and CDR2 YNNKEL (reference sequence). The CDR3 sequence is 15 residues long. This CDR3 is CASSQEVAWGDEQFF. CDR3 DNA sequence: TGTGCCAGCAGCCAAGAAGTAGCGTGGGGGGATGAGCAGTTCTTC.